The 29 T cell receptor beta chains presented below share a single source sample, sequenced in a study of post-analysis software for immune sequencing data. Unique molecular identifiers were carried by the TCR beta cDNA libraries. Each CDR3 protein is one row after TCRdb ran MiXCR on the PCR reads. Of hundreds of thousands of distinct CDR3 sequences listed, around 64% are singletons. The antigens of these receptors remain unknown. Whole-study results and caveats: Patients showed TRBV5-6, TRBV5-1 and TRBV20-1 among a few TRBV segments more frequent than in controls.

Sequenced: blood. The source is a girl under 10 years old with multiple sclerosis.

The chain recombines TRBV12-3 or TRBV12-4 with TRBJ1-2; weak D call: TRBD1 (6 bases). The ends were cut back, 6 bases at V and 0 bases at J, with 14 bases in the middle. CDR3 length: 15 amino acids. The CDR3 protein is CASSSNRAPNYGYTF. The CDR3 DNA reads TGTGCCAGCAGCTCGAACAGGGCGCCTAACTATGGCTACACCTTC.

The table lists this clonotype with a few counts. The J gene is TRBJ2-7, the V gene TRBV7-9, with 10 bases that match TRBD2. Germline loops: CDR1 SEHNR, CDR2 FQNEAQ (reference sequence). The trim removed 5 bases at V and 0 bases at J, leaving 7 bases unmatched. The CDR3 consists of 16 residues. As DNA, the CDR3 is TGTGCCAGCAGCACAACCGGGACTAGCGTCTCCTACGAGCAGTACTTC. Its protein is CASSTTGTSVSYEQYF.

V gene TRBV29-1 combines with J gene TRBJ2-1; 7 bases match TRBD2. The CDR3 has 14 amino acids. The trim removed 7 bases at V and 4 bases at J, leaving 10 bases unmatched. Per germline, CDR1 SQVTM and CDR2 ANQGSEA. CDR3 sequence reads: CSAEFVGGYNEQFF. The CDR3, as DNA: TGCAGCGCCGAGTTCGTCGGGGGGTACAATGAGCAGTTCTTC.

This clonotype appeared once. The V and J genes are TRBV3-1 and TRBJ2-6, with 7 bases that match TRBD2. The length of the CDR3 is 17 residues. V lost 1 base and J lost 4; bases outside the gene matches: 7. Germline V CDR1 and CDR2: LGHDT, YNNKEL (reference sequence). The CDR3 DNA follows: TGTGCCAGCAGCCAAGTTTTGGGAGGGAGAGGGGCCAACGTCCTGACTTTC. Its translation: CASSQVLGGRGANVLTF.

This clonotype showed up just a few times. V and J are TRBV4-2 and TRBJ1-2; D might be TRBD1 (5 bases). This CDR3 contains 16 residues. Germline values: CDR1 LGHNA, CDR2 YNFKEQ. V shed 4 bases and J shed 8 bases, with 23 bases lying between them. In DNA, the CDR3 is TGTGCCAGCAGCCCGAAGAAACATGGACTAGCAGGGGGCTACACCTTC. Protein product: CASSPKKHGLAGGYTF.

V usage is TRBV20-1 and J usage is TRBJ2-3; D unclear. V was trimmed by 1 base and J by 0 bases, leaving 14 bases between them. This CDR3 comprises 16 residues. Germline lookup yields CDR1 DFQATT and CDR2 SNEGSKA (reference sequence). CDR3 nucleotide sequence: TGCAGTGCTAGAGTAGGAGTGGCAGCCAGCACAGATACGCAGTATTTT. It codes for CSARVGVAASTDTQYF.

The rearrangement joins TRBV7-2 to TRBJ1-2; unclear D gene. Germline V gene data show CDR1 as SGHTA and CDR2 as FQGNSA. V gave up 3 bases and J gave up 1 base, with 6 bases separating them. This CDR3 has 13 amino acids. The CDR3, as DNA: TGTGCCAGCAGCTTTGTGGATAACTATGGCTACACCTTC. Translation: CASSFVDNYGYTF.

There are a few counts of this clonotype. The gene calls are TRBV9 and TRBJ1-2; TRBD1 aligns across 7 bases. Germline assignment: CDR1 SGDLS and CDR2 YYNGEE. Losses at the gene ends were 4 bases for V and 3 bases for J; bases not matched to a gene: 3. This CDR3 has 13 residues. The CDR3 loop is CASSTGTDYGYTF. For the CDR3, the DNA is TGTGCCAGCAGCACCGGGACAGACTATGGCTACACCTTC.

CDR3 DNA sequence: TGTGCCAGCAGGGAGGACGGAACCACGAACTATGGCTACACCTTC. Amino acid sequence: CASREDGTTNYGYTF. The rearrangement joins TRBV6-5 to TRBJ1-2; D is undetermined. Trimming shortened V by 6 bases and J by 2 bases, and 16 bases separated the two germline ends. CDR1 and CDR2 from the germline V gene are MNHEY and SVGAGI. The CDR3 contains 15 residues.

The J gene is TRBJ2-1, the V gene TRBV5-1; 8 bases map to TRBD2. Germline V gene data show CDR1 as SGHRS and CDR2 as YFSETQ. J gave up 4 bases and V 0 bases, and 6 bases lay outside the gene matches. This CDR3 is 16 amino acids long. CDR3 nucleotide sequence: TGCGCCAGCAGCTTGGTGCCGGGACTAGTTTACAATGAGCAGTTCTTC. It yields the protein CASSLVPGLVYNEQFF.

This clonotype has just a few counts. This rearrangement joins TRBV5-1 to TRBJ2-7; either TRBD1 or TRBD2 may fit D (7 bases each). Germline values: CDR1 SGHRS, CDR2 YFSETQ. The CDR3 contains 14 residues. With 3 bases removed from V and 3 bases from J, the gap between germline ends came to 13 bases. The CDR3 is CASSSTGEGYEQYF. CDR3 coding DNA: TGCGCCAGCAGCTCCACAGGGGAGGGCTACGAGCAGTACTTC.

V gene TRBV3-1 combines with J gene TRBJ2-1, with TRBD2 matching 7 bases. The CDR3 loop spans 15 amino acids. With V trimmed by 0 bases and J by 9 bases, 8 bases remained unmatched. Germline CDR1 is LGHDT and CDR2 is YNNKEL (reference sequence). The CDR3 sequence is CASSQDWTRLGEQFF. The CDR3 DNA reads as TGTGCCAGCAGCCAAGATTGGACTAGGCTCGGTGAGCAGTTCTTC.

The chain links TRBV5-5 to TRBJ1-2; 9 nucleotides align to TRBD1. There are 13 residues in the CDR3. J gave up 8 bases and V 5 bases, and 7 bases lay outside the gene matches. Per the germline V gene, CDR1 is SGHKS and CDR2 is YYEKEE (reference sequence). The CDR3 DNA follows: TGTGCCAGCAGACAGGGGGCGCAGGTCGGCTACACCTTC. It is translated as CASRQGAQVGYTF.

J is TRBJ2-7 and V is TRBV3-1; D might be TRBD1 or TRBD2, each matching 5 bases. CDR3 length: 14 amino acids. Trimming left V 3 bases short and J 0 bases short, with 9 bases between. Germline V gene sequence: CDR1 LGHDT, CDR2 YNNKEL (reference sequence). In nucleotides, the CDR3 is TGTGCCAGCAGCCAGGGGACCGTCTCCTACGAGCAGTACTTC. This codes for CASSQGTVSYEQYF.

The genes are TRBV7-2 and TRBJ2-1; 9 nucleotides match TRBD2. With V trimmed by 4 bases and J by 3 bases, 10 bases remained unmatched. CDR1 is SGHTA, CDR2 FQGNSA, per germline. This CDR3 region has 17 residues. Written as DNA, the CDR3 is TGTGCCAGCAGCTCAGGAGGGGGAGCGGGGGGCTACAATGAGCAGTTCTTC. This gives the protein CASSSGGGAGGYNEQFF.

V usage is TRBV10-1 and J usage is TRBJ2-5; the match to TRBD2 covers 12 bases. The V gene's germline CDR1 is WNHNN and CDR2 SYGVQD (reference sequence). The CDR3 is made up of 17 amino acids. Trimming took 0 bases from V and 11 from J; bases not matched to a gene: 13. This chain's CDR3 is CASSESALAGGPGEQYF. CDR3 DNA sequence: TGCGCCAGCAGTGAGTCGGCCCTAGCGGGAGGGCCAGGAGAGCAGTACTTC.

The V call is TRBV6-6, the J call TRBJ2-1; D is possibly TRBD2 (6 bases). Germline V gives CDR1 MNHNY, CDR2 SVGAGI (reference sequence). V was trimmed by 8 bases and J by 8 bases, leaving 19 bases between them. The CDR3 length is 14 residues. The CDR3 loop is CASLEGVGGDEQFF. As DNA, the CDR3 is TGTGCCAGCTTGGAGGGAGTAGGAGGGGATGAGCAGTTCTTC.

The rearrangement links TRBV12-3 or TRBV12-4 to TRBJ1-5; 7 nucleotides agree with TRBD1. The CDR3 contains 14 residues. The junction had 7 bases not matched to a gene; V was cut back by 6 bases and J by 5 bases. In DNA form, the CDR3 reads TGTGCCAGCAGCGGGGACAGTGTCTATCAGCCCCAGCATTTT. Translated: CASSGDSVYQPQHF.

J is TRBJ2-3 and V is TRBV29-1; 9 nucleotides align to TRBD2. The trim removed 4 bases at V and 3 bases at J, leaving 5 bases unmatched. Germline-derived CDR1 and CDR2 are SQVTM and ANQGSEA. The CDR3 length is 14 residues. The CDR3 sequence: CSVAKSGGTDTQYF. In DNA, the CDR3 is TGCAGCGTTGCAAAGAGCGGGGGGACAGATACGCAGTATTTT.

This rearrangement joins TRBV20-1 to TRBJ2-1; tentatively, D is TRBD1 (6 bases). With 1 base removed from V and 9 bases from J, the gap between germline ends came to 10 bases. CDR1 and CDR2 from the germline V gene are DFQATT and SNEGSKA (reference sequence). The CDR3 consists of 12 residues. In nucleotides, the CDR3 is TGCAGTGCTAGAGCACAGGGTGCTGAGCAGTTCTTC. It encodes CSARAQGAEQFF.

This clonotype was counted between two and nine times. The chain has TRBV20-1 and TRBJ2-7; the D is unclear. Germline CDR1 DFQATT, CDR2 SNEGSKA (reference sequence). The CDR3 has 14 residues. The V and J ends lost 1 base and 4 bases respectively, with 14 bases between them. The CDR3, as DNA: TGCAGTGCTAGAGTCGGAAAGGGTAGTTACGAGCAGTACTTC. It codes for CSARVGKGSYEQYF.

The chain uses TRBV7-2 and TRBJ2-3; TRBD2 aligns across 14 bases. CDR1 and CDR2 from the germline V gene are SGHTA and FQGNSA. The trim removed 2 bases at V and 9 bases at J, leaving 7 bases unmatched. The length of the CDR3 is 16 residues. CDR3 DNA: TGTGCCAGCAGCTTAATGTTGACTAGCGGGGGGGAAACGCAGTATTTT. Amino acids: CASSLMLTSGGETQYF.

This clonotype has only a few counts. This sequence joins TRBV6-6 and TRBJ2-1; D may be TRBD2 (5 bases). Trimming pared 5 bases from V and 3 bases from J, leaving 8 bases between. This CDR3 region has 13 residues. Germline CDR1 and CDR2: MNHNY and SVGAGI (reference sequence). This chain's CDR3 is CASSPGNYNEQFF. In DNA form, the CDR3 reads TGTGCCAGCAGTCCGGGAAACTACAATGAGCAGTTCTTC.

The gene calls are TRBV6-5 and TRBJ2-4; 9 positions match TRBD1. Germline CDR1 reads MNHEY; CDR2 reads SVGAGI. Trimming took 6 bases from V and 6 from J; bases not matched to a gene: 6. The CDR3 has 14 residues. The CDR3 is CASSNPGQGNIQYF. The CDR3 DNA is TGTGCCAGCAGCAACCCGGGACAGGGAAACATTCAGTACTTC.

The V gene is TRBV29-1, the J gene TRBJ2-7; D is possibly TRBD2 (6 bases). V dropped 5 bases and J dropped 6 bases, with 14 bases sitting between them. The CDR3 consists of 12 residues. Germline V lookup: CDR1 SQVTM, CDR2 ANQGSEA. The CDR3 DNA is TGCAGCGTTTGCCGGGACGGGGGCGAGCAGTACTTC. Translated: CSVCRDGGEQYF.

The chain employs TRBV7-9 and TRBJ1-1, with a weak D call TRBD1 (5 bases). The CDR3 totals 16 residues. V lost 2 bases and J 3 bases, leaving 16 bases between the germline ends. Germline V gives CDR1 SEHNR, CDR2 FQNEAQ (reference sequence). The CDR3 bases are TGTGCCAGCAGCTTAATTCAGGGAGGGATGGACACTGAAGCTTTCTTT. Encoded protein: CASSLIQGGMDTEAFF.

V gene TRBV12-3 or TRBV12-4 combines with J gene TRBJ2-7; 15 positions match TRBD2. The ends lost 5 bases at V and 0 bases at J; junction bases unmatched: 11. The CDR3 loop spans 19 amino acids. The CDR3 region has the DNA TGTGCCAGCAGTCCCCCTTACGGGACTAGCGGGGGGAGCTCCTACGAGCAGTACTTC. Residues: CASSPPYGTSGGSSYEQYF.

This clonotype showed up just a few times. The chain joins TRBV3-1 to TRBJ2-2; weak D call: TRBD2 (6 bases). The germline CDR1 and CDR2 sequences are LGHDT and YNNKEL (reference sequence). This CDR3 region has 16 residues. V dropped 4 bases and J dropped 3 bases, with 15 bases sitting between them. The CDR3 reads CASSRGGATYTGELFF. CDR3 nucleotides: TGTGCCAGCAGCCGGGGAGGCGCTACCTACACCGGGGAGCTGTTTTTT.

V is TRBV6-5 and J is TRBJ1-1; unclear D gene. Germline V gene sequence: CDR1 MNHEY, CDR2 SVGAGI. The length of the CDR3 is 11 residues. Trimming took off 3 bases at V and 6 bases at J, with 5 bases between the two ends. The CDR3 nucleotides are TGTGCCAGCAGTTATCGGTCTGAAGCTTTCTTT. Protein product: CASSYRSEAFF.